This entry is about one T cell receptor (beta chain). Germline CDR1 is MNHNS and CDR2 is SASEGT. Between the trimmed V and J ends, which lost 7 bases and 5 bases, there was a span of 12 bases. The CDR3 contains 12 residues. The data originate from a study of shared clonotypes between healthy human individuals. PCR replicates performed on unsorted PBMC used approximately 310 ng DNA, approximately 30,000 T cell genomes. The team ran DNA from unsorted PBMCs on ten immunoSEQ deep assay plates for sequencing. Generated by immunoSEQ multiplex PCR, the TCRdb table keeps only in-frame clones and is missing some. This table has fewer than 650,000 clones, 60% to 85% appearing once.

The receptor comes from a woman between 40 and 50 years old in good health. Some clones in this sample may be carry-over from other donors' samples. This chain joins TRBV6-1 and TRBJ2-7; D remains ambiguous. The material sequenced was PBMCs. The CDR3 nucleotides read TGTGCCAGCACATCAAGGGTCCACGAGCAGTACTTC. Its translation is CASTSRVHEQYF.